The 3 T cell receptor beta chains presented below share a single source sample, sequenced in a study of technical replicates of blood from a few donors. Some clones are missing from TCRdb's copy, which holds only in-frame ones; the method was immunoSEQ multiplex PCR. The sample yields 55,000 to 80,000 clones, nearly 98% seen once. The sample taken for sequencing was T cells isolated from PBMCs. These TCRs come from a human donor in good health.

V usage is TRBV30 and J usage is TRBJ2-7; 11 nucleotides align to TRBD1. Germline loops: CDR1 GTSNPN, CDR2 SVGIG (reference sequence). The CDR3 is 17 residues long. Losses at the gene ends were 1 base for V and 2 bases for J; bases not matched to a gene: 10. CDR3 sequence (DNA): TGTGCCTGGAGTGCCTTCCTCGGGACAGGGGGTCCCTACGAGCAGTACTTC. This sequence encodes CAWSAFLGTGGPYEQYF.

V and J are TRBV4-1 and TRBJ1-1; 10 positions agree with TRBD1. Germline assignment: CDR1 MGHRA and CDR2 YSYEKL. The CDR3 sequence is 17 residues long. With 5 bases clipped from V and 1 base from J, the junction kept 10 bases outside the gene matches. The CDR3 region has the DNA TGCGCCAGCAGCTCACCGGGACAGGGGTTATCGAACACTGAAGCTTTCTTT. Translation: CASSSPGQGLSNTEAFF.

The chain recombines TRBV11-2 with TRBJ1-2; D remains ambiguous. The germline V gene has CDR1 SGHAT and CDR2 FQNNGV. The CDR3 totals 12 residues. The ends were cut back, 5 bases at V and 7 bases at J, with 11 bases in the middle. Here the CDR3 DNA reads TGTGCCAGCAGCCCAAACTTCTCTGGCTACACCTTC. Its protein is CASSPNFSGYTF.